This is a list of T cell receptor beta chains from one sample in a study of cytomegalovirus exposure and HLA in healthy donors. Measured with immunoSEQ multiplex PCR; TCRdb has only the in-frame clones, and not every one. The table records more than 85,000 clones, about three quarters of them present only once. The sequenced sample consisted of PBMCs. These receptors originate from a woman aged 55-75 years in good health and CMV-seropositive. Each CDR3 is given with its conserved first and last residue. Each record gives: CDR3 protein, CDR3 DNA, V gene, J gene, clone size, D gene. A D gene is named only where the DNA matches it firmly. Size tells how often a clone was seen (once, few, many) or the class of an expanded clone, and some rows leave it out.

CDR3 protein: CASSETGASYGYTF
CDR3 DNA: TGTGCCAGCAGCGAGACAGGGGCGTCCTATGGCTACACCTTC
V gene: TRBV6-5
J gene: TRBJ1-2
clone size: .
D gene: TRBD1

CDR3 protein: CASSQERSNTEAFF
CDR3 DNA: TGTGCCAGCAGCCAGGAGAGATCGAACACTGAAGCTTTCTTT
V gene: TRBV4-2
J gene: TRBJ1-1
clone size: .
D gene: .

CDR3 protein: CASSAPDRGNTEAFF
CDR3 DNA: TGTGCCAGCAGTGCCCCCGACAGGGGGAACACTGAAGCTTTCTTT
V gene: TRBV6-5
J gene: TRBJ1-1
clone size: .
D gene: TRBD1

CDR3 protein: CASSLEVARTNYGYTF
CDR3 DNA: TGTGCCAGCAGCTTAGAGGTGGCCAGGACTAACTATGGCTACACCTTC
V gene: TRBV7-9
J gene: TRBJ1-2
clone size: .
D gene: .

CDR3 protein: CASSQSVGTQYF
CDR3 DNA: TGCGCCAGCAGCCAATCCGTCGGGACCCAGTACTTC
V gene: TRBV4-3
J gene: TRBJ2-5
clone size: .
D gene: .

CDR3 protein: CASSSPDRAGAEAFF
CDR3 DNA: TGTGCCAGCAGCTCCCCAGACAGGGCGGGCGCTGAAGCTTTCTTT
V gene: TRBV7-2
J gene: TRBJ1-1
clone size: .
D gene: TRBD1

CDR3 protein: CASTPDRQDYGYTF
CDR3 DNA: TGTGCCAGCACCCCTGACAGACAGGACTATGGCTACACCTTC
V gene: TRBV6-1
J gene: TRBJ1-2
clone size: .
D gene: .

CDR3 protein: CAPNAPPKNIQYF
CDR3 DNA: TGTGCCCCTAACGCCCCCCCAAAAAACATTCAGTACTTC
V gene: TRBV21-1
J gene: TRBJ2-4
clone size: .
D gene: .

CDR3 protein: CASSMVRDREPNYGYTF
CDR3 DNA: TGTGCCAGTAGTATGGTCCGGGACAGGGAACCTAACTATGGCTACACCTTC
V gene: TRBV19
J gene: TRBJ1-2
clone size: .
D gene: TRBD1

CDR3 protein: CASSTRQGYTEAFF
CDR3 DNA: TGTGCCAGTAGTACCAGACAGGGGTACACTGAAGCTTTCTTT
V gene: TRBV19
J gene: TRBJ1-1
clone size: .
D gene: TRBD1

CDR3 protein: CASTKGGYSEQFF
CDR3 DNA: TGTGCCAGCACCAAAGGAGGCTACAGTGAGCAGTTCTTC
V gene: TRBV11-2
J gene: TRBJ2-1
clone size: .
D gene: .

CDR3 protein: CASSATSGSHGELFF
CDR3 DNA: TGTGCCAGCAGTGCGACTAGCGGGAGTCACGGGGAGCTGTTTTTT
V gene: TRBV28
J gene: TRBJ2-2
clone size: once
D gene: TRBD2

CDR3 protein: CASSLPRDRGWVLNSPLHF
CDR3 DNA: TGTGCCAGCAGTTTACCCAGAGACAGGGGTTGGGTGTTGAATTCACCCCTCCACTTT
V gene: TRBV27
J gene: TRBJ1-6
clone size: few
D gene: TRBD1

CDR3 protein: CASSPPGTAGASYEQYF
CDR3 DNA: TGTGCCAGCAGCCCCCCTGGTACGGCGGGGGCCTCCTACGAGCAGTACTTC
V gene: TRBV9
J gene: TRBJ2-7
clone size: .
D gene: .

CDR3 protein: CASSGGPGQIYGYTF
CDR3 DNA: TGTGCCAGCAGTGGAGGTCCGGGACAGATCTATGGCTACACCTTC
V gene: TRBV2
J gene: TRBJ1-2
clone size: .
D gene: TRBD1

CDR3 protein: CASSPIASGGPGTGELFF
CDR3 DNA: TGTGCCAGCAGTCCCATTGCCAGCGGAGGGCCGGGCACCGGGGAGCTGTTTTTT
V gene: TRBV27
J gene: TRBJ2-2
clone size: .
D gene: .

CDR3 protein: CASSPPGGFSGWQETQYF
CDR3 DNA: TGTGCCAGCAGCCCGCCCGGCGGCTTTAGCGGGTGGCAAGAGACCCAGTACTTC
V gene: TRBV4-2
J gene: TRBJ2-5
clone size: .
D gene: TRBD2

CDR3 protein: CSASGGSNF
CDR3 DNA: TGCAGTGCTAGCGGGGGGTCAAACTTC
V gene: TRBV20-1
J gene: TRBJ1-2
clone size: .
D gene: .

CDR3 protein: CASSSLSFGEQFF
CDR3 DNA: TGTGCCAGCAGCTCTCTTTCGTTCGGTGAGCAGTTCTTC
V gene: TRBV7-9
J gene: TRBJ2-1
clone size: .
D gene: .

CDR3 protein: CASSSYRGVGTEAFF
CDR3 DNA: TGTGCCAGCAGCTCGTACAGGGGAGTGGGCACTGAAGCTTTCTTT
V gene: TRBV5-6
J gene: TRBJ1-1
clone size: .
D gene: TRBD1

CDR3 protein: CASSSPAGEEYEQYF
CDR3 DNA: TGTGCCAGCAGTTCACCAGCGGGAGAGGAATACGAGCAGTACTTC
V gene: TRBV28
J gene: TRBJ2-7
clone size: .
D gene: TRBD2

CDR3 protein: CASSHVGGVSELFF
CDR3 DNA: TGTGCCAGCAGCCATGTAGGGGGTGTGTCGGAGCTGTTTTTT
V gene: TRBV4-2
J gene: TRBJ2-2
clone size: .
D gene: .

CDR3 protein: CASSKVIPSGRKNTGELFF
CDR3 DNA: TGTGCCAGCAGCAAAGTTATTCCTAGCGGGAGGAAGAACACCGGGGAGCTGTTTTTT
V gene: TRBV21-1
J gene: TRBJ2-2
clone size: .
D gene: .

CDR3 protein: CATSRIPSGSFYEQFF
CDR3 DNA: TGTGCCACCAGCAGGATACCTAGCGGGAGCTTTTATGAGCAGTTCTTC
V gene: TRBV15
J gene: TRBJ2-1
clone size: .
D gene: TRBD2

CDR3 protein: CASSEGQLPRGSF
CDR3 DNA: TGTGCCAGCAGTGAAGGGCAACTTCCCAGAGGCTCGTTC
V gene: TRBV6-1
J gene: TRBJ2-7
clone size: .
D gene: .

CDR3 protein: CASSLNPSLRRASLSYEQYF
CDR3 DNA: TGTGCCAGCAGCCTGAACCCCTCATTGCGGCGGGCGTCCCTCTCCTACGAGCAGTACTTC
V gene: TRBV5-4
J gene: TRBJ2-7
clone size: few
D gene: .

CDR3 protein: CASSLPRQETQYF
CDR3 DNA: TGTGCCAGCAGCTTACCCAGACAGGAGACCCAGTACTTC
V gene: TRBV5-4
J gene: TRBJ2-5
clone size: .
D gene: .

CDR3 protein: CASSPGGVGESSPLHF
CDR3 DNA: TGTGCCAGCAGTCCCGGGGGGGTAGGTGAAAGTTCACCCCTCCACTTT
V gene: TRBV28
J gene: TRBJ1-6
clone size: .
D gene: .

CDR3 protein: CASSSRVAGTEAFF
CDR3 DNA: TGTGCCAGCAGCTCCCGGGTCGCGGGCACTGAAGCTTTCTTT
V gene: TRBV7-9
J gene: TRBJ1-1
clone size: .
D gene: .

CDR3 protein: CASSFTSGGRHPGELFF
CDR3 DNA: TGTGCCAGCAGCTTTACATCGGGGGGCCGTCATCCCGGGGAGCTGTTTTTT
V gene: TRBV5-4
J gene: TRBJ2-2
clone size: few
D gene: .

CDR3 protein: CASSAKTGVRGGTGELFF
CDR3 DNA: TGTGCCAGCAGCGCCAAGACAGGGGTGAGGGGAGGCACCGGGGAGCTGTTTTTT
V gene: TRBV9
J gene: TRBJ2-2
clone size: .
D gene: TRBD1

CDR3 protein: CASSLALSSYNEQFF
CDR3 DNA: TGCGCCAGCAGTCTAGCGCTGAGCTCCTACAATGAGCAGTTCTTC
V gene: TRBV5-1
J gene: TRBJ2-1
clone size: .
D gene: .

CDR3 protein: CASSSAGTGSTEQYF
CDR3 DNA: TGTGCCAGCAGTTCCGCCGGGACAGGGAGCACCGAGCAGTACTTC
V gene: TRBV27
J gene: TRBJ2-7
clone size: .
D gene: TRBD1

CDR3 protein: CASSSGLGPSETQYF
CDR3 DNA: TGTGCCAGCAGCTCAGGACTAGGTCCTTCCGAGACCCAGTACTTC
V gene: TRBV9
J gene: TRBJ2-5
clone size: .
D gene: TRBD2

CDR3 protein: CASSKGEVTGELFF
CDR3 DNA: TGTGCCAGCAGCAAAGGGGAGGTTACCGGGGAGCTGTTTTTT
V gene: TRBV11-3
J gene: TRBJ2-2
clone size: few
D gene: .

CDR3 protein: CSSSSWTGRAFF
CDR3 DNA: TGTTCCAGCAGCTCGTGGACAGGGAGAGCTTTCTTT
V gene: TRBV7-9
J gene: TRBJ1-1
clone size: .
D gene: TRBD1

CDR3 protein: CASKVSAGQPQHF
CDR3 DNA: TGTGCCAGCAAAGTTTCTGCAGGTCAGCCCCAGCATTTT
V gene: TRBV27
J gene: TRBJ1-5
clone size: .
D gene: .

CDR3 protein: CASSLQGQGDTQYF
CDR3 DNA: TGTGCCAGCAGCTTACAAGGGCAGGGGGATACGCAGTATTTT
V gene: TRBV7-3
J gene: TRBJ2-3
clone size: .
D gene: .

CDR3 protein: CASSRGQGDYEQYF
CDR3 DNA: TGTGCCAGCAGCCGGGGACAGGGGGATTACGAGCAGTACTTC
V gene: TRBV9
J gene: TRBJ2-7
clone size: .
D gene: TRBD1

CDR3 protein: CASRYDSNEQFF
CDR3 DNA: TGCGCCAGCAGGTACGACAGCAATGAGCAGTTCTTC
V gene: TRBV5-1
J gene: TRBJ2-1
clone size: .
D gene: .